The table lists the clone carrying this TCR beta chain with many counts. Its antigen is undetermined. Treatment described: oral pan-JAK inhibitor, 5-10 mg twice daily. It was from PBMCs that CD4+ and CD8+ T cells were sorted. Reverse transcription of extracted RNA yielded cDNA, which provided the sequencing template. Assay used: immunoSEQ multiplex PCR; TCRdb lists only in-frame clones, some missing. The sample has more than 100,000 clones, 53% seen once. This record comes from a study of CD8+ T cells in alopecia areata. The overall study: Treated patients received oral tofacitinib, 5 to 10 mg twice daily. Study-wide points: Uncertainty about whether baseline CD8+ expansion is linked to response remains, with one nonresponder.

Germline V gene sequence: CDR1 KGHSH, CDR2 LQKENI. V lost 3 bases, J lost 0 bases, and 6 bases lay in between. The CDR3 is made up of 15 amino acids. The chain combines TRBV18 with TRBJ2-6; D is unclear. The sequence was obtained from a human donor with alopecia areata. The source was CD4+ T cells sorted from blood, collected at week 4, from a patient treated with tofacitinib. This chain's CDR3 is CASSPQSSGANVLTF. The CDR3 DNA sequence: TGTGCCAGCTCACCCCAGTCCTCTGGGGCCAACGTCCTGACTTTC.